These T cell receptor beta chains were read from a single sample in a study of radiotherapy plus CTLA-4 blockade in lung cancer. This table comes from immunoSEQ multiplex PCR, and its TCRdb copy is limited to in-frame clones, with some not included. Of more than 95,000 clones in the sample, approximately 74% are singletons; the top ten hold around 2.8%. This specimen was peripheral blood, taken from a patient treated with radiotherapy plus ipilimumab. The receptor set was obtained from a human donor with non-small cell lung cancer who had a partial response to radiotherapy plus ipilimumab. Some clones in this sample may be carry-over from other donors' samples. CDR3s include the opening cysteine and the closing phenylalanine or tryptophan. The order of the fields is CDR3 length, V gene, J gene, CDR3 protein.

17	TRBV11-2	TRBJ2-5	CASSLGEAQSWQETQYF
15	TRBV7-3	TRBJ2-3	CASSSAGRGPDTQYF
15	TRBV7-2	TRBJ2-7	CASSTTTGSPREQYF
12	TRBV7-9	TRBJ2-7	CASSRRDYEQYF
13	TRBV5-6	TRBJ2-5	CASSWTSGETQYF
15	TRBV30	TRBJ2-3	CAWSSGLKSTDTQYF
13	TRBV10-3	TRBJ2-1	CAIGREGTNEQFF
18	TRBV15	TRBJ2-2	CATSRDWAGQGFAGELFF
15	TRBV6-1	TRBJ1-5	CASSEGRQPNQPQHF
11	TRBV7-2	TRBJ2-7	CASSPSYEQYF
15	TRBV10-3	TRBJ1-6	CAISEGTSRGSPLHF
18	TRBV18	TRBJ2-2	CASSYSGQLLSNTGELFF
15	TRBV19	TRBJ2-3	CASSIGLGGEDTQYF
14	TRBV5-8	TRBJ1-1	CASSSEEQTTEAFF
14	TRBV7-9	TRBJ2-7	CASSSDGQGYEQYF
16	TRBV14	TRBJ2-5	CASSPTSGVLQETQYF
15	TRBV5-5	TRBJ2-5	CASSFLPGLKETQYF
15	TRBV7-2	TRBJ2-5	CASSLLRGAGETQYF
15	TRBV7-6	TRBJ2-7	CASSLEGGNSYEQYF
13	TRBV14	TRBJ2-3	CASSQPGAGTQYF
16	TRBV7-2	TRBJ2-1	CASSLVGTGGFDEQFF
16	TRBV11-3	TRBJ2-1	CASSQGRGTAYNEQFF
17	TRBV10-2	TRBJ2-1	CASKHSTGGPLGGEQFF
14	TRBV9	TRBJ2-7	CASSVGSGNYEQYF
17	TRBV28	TRBJ2-7	CASSLFIGAATSGEQYF
16	TRBV4-3	TRBJ1-4	CASSQSTGATNEKLFF
11	TRBV20-1	TRBJ1-1	CSADRNTEAFF
15	TRBV28	TRBJ2-1	CASSQRGTSYNEQFF
14	TRBV5-1	TRBJ2-7	CASSLSVRADEQYF
17	TRBV15	TRBJ2-4	CATSRDLAGGAGNIQYF
16	TRBV7-2	TRBJ2-5	CASSRSSGTGVETQYF
16	TRBV7-9	TRBJ2-3	CASSQTPGRGLNTQYF
14	TRBV10-3	TRBJ2-7	CAISELGASYEQYF
14	TRBV2	TRBJ1-2	CASKEGQGPYGYTF
11	TRBV28	TRBJ2-5	CASSFYETQYF
12	TRBV11-3	TRBJ2-5	CASSLGEKTQYF
14	TRBV27	TRBJ2-1	CASSLGGPYNEQFF
16	TRBV28	TRBJ1-2	CASSLGLRLTNYGYTF
17	TRBV4-2	TRBJ2-2	CASSPLGGKTNTGELFF
12	TRBV5-5	TRBJ2-7	CASSLPPNEQYF
14	TRBV27	TRBJ1-1	CASSLSPGGTEAFF
13	TRBV6-5	TRBJ2-7	CASSSPGSYEQYF
12	TRBV28	TRBJ2-5	CAISRQGETQYF
16	TRBV27	TRBJ1-4	CASSLRGPGTNEKLFF
13	TRBV27	TRBJ1-1	CASRDRVWTEAFF
14	TRBV7-8	TRBJ2-5	CASSSRLAEETQYF
19	TRBV7-9	TRBJ1-3	CASSLALPDRGRSGNTIYF
13	TRBV9	TRBJ2-3	CASSVEGADTQYF
11	TRBV29-1	TRBJ2-3	CSVTSADTQYF
15	TRBV18	TRBJ2-7	CASSPDTGRRYEQYF